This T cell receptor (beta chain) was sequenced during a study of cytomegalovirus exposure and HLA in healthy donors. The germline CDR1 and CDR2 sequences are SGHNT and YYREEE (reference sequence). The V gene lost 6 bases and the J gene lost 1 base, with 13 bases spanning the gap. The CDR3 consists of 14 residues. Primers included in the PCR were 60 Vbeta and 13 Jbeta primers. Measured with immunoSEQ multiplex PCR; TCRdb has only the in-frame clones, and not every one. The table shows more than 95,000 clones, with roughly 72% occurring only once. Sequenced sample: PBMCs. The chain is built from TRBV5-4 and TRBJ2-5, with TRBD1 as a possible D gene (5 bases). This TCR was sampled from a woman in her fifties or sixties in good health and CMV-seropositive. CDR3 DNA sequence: TGTGCCAGCAAGGCCCAGGGCACCCAAGAGACCCAGTACTTC. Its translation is CASKAQGTQETQYF.